Following are 11 T cell receptor beta chains from one sample sequenced in a study of blood T cells in healthy people across ages. The use of a sample-barcoded 5' primer and a J-beta primer mix characterized a second PCR of about 6 to 11 cycles. TCRdb passed the 5' RACE reads through MiXCR, listing each CDR3 protein once. The data hold around 580,000 distinct CDR3 sequences, with more than 45% observed a single time. The specimen sequenced was blood. The receptors originated from an elderly man in good health.

The chain joins TRBV29-1 to TRBJ2-4, with TRBD1 as a possible D gene (5 bases). Looked up from germline, CDR1 is SQVTM and CDR2 is ANQGSEA. The CDR3 runs to 12 residues. V dropped 0 bases and J dropped 15 bases, with 15 bases sitting between them. The CDR3 loop reads CSVEEDNVVRYF. The DNA of the CDR3 is TGCAGCGTTGAAGAGGACAATGTGGTCCGGTACTTC.

This clonotype has only one observation. The chain is built from TRBV10-3 and TRBJ1-1; a possible D gene is TRBD1 (5 bases). V lost 6 bases to trimming and J lost 1 base, with 6 bases between them. The CDR3 sequence is 12 residues long. Germline CDR1 is ENHRY and CDR2 is SYGVKD. The CDR3 bases are TGTGCCATCAGGGGACCGAACACTGAAGCTTTCTTT. This gives the protein CAIRGPNTEAFF.

The chain uses TRBV10-3 and TRBJ2-5, with 9 bases fitting TRBD1. CDR1 and CDR2 from the germline V gene are ENHRY and SYGVKD. Losses at the gene ends were 4 bases for V and 1 base for J; bases not matched to a gene: 4. The CDR3 contains 15 residues. CDR3 DNA: TGTGCCATCAGTGTGGGGACAGGGTCCCAAGAGACCCAGTACTTC. Its protein is CAISVGTGSQETQYF.

There are many counts of this clonotype. The chain links TRBV6-6 to TRBJ2-1, with TRBD2 as a possible D gene (7 bases). V lost 2 bases and J 0 bases, leaving 14 bases between the germline ends. The CDR3 has 17 residues. Germline V gene data show CDR1 as MNHNY and CDR2 as SVGAGI (reference sequence). CDR3 in DNA: TGTGCCAGCAGTTACGTATATAGGGGGGGCTCCTACAATGAGCAGTTCTTC. It is translated as CASSYVYRGGSYNEQFF.

This clonotype came up a few times. J is TRBJ1-2 and V is TRBV29-1, with 7 bases lining up with TRBD1. This CDR3 is 13 amino acids long. Germline V gives CDR1 SQVTM, CDR2 ANQGSEA. Trimming at V came to 3 bases and at J to 0 bases, leaving 1 base not matched to a gene. This CDR3 reads CSVETGTNYGYTF. The CDR3 DNA reads as TGCAGCGTTGAGACAGGGACTAACTATGGCTACACCTTC.

This chain uses TRBV20-1 with TRBJ1-3; perhaps TRBD1 as D (5 bases). Germline assignment: CDR1 DFQATT and CDR2 SNEGSKA (reference sequence). The CDR3 is 14 residues long. V shed 3 bases and J shed 1 base, with 10 bases lying between them. Here the CDR3 reads CSARIGESGNTIYF. DNA for the CDR3: TGCAGTGCTAGGATAGGGGAGTCTGGAAACACCATATATTTT.

This clonotype was counted ten times or more. V usage is TRBV20-1 and J usage is TRBJ2-4; 15 nucleotides agree with TRBD2. V dropped 1 base and J dropped 6; count of bases not matched to a gene: 4. CDR1 and CDR2 (germline): DFQATT, SNEGSKA (reference sequence). This CDR3 spans 16 amino acids. The CDR3 DNA reads TGCAGTGCTAGAGTGCGGGGACTAGCGGGGGGAAACATTCAGTACTTC. Protein: CSARVRGLAGGNIQYF.

The chain recombines TRBV12-3 or TRBV12-4 with TRBJ2-1; D is unresolved. CDR3 length equals 14 residues. V dropped 9 bases and J dropped 6 bases, with 18 bases sitting between them. The chain's CDR3 is CASTHPSKGNEQFF. CDR3 sequence (DNA): TGTGCCAGTACCCATCCCTCCAAGGGCAATGAGCAGTTCTTC.

This clonotype came up a few times. This chain connects TRBV5-1 to TRBJ2-5; D is tentatively TRBD1 or TRBD2 (5 bases each). The J call may be incorrect, as the DNA end agrees better with TRBJ2-7. Germline-derived CDR1 and CDR2 are SGHRS and YFSETQ. CDR3 length: 15 residues. The CDR3 DNA reads as TGCGCCAGCAGCTTGGGAGGGGACCTTCCCTACGAGCAGTACTTC. Protein: CASSLGGDLPYEQYF.

This clonotype was observed a few times. The rearrangement joins TRBV29-1 to TRBJ2-7, with a weak D call TRBD2 (5 bases). Trimming removed 0 bases at V and 3 bases at J, with 15 bases between. The CDR3 contains 15 residues. CDR1 is SQVTM, CDR2 ANQGSEA, per germline. The CDR3 is CSVEDQLASGYEQYF. DNA of the CDR3: TGCAGCGTTGAAGACCAGCTAGCTTCGGGCTACGAGCAGTACTTC.

The gene calls are TRBV7-9 and TRBJ2-1; the D call may be TRBD1 or TRBD2 (5 bases each). The J call is uncertain, as TRBJ2-7 better fits the DNA end. The CDR3 is made up of 19 amino acids. Germline assignment: CDR1 SEHNR and CDR2 FQNEAQ (reference sequence). The DNA for the CDR3 is TGTGCCAGCAGCTCATTAGCTGGATGGGGGTTGAGGGGCTACAATGAGCAGTACTTC. Translated: CASSSLAGWGLRGYNEQYF.